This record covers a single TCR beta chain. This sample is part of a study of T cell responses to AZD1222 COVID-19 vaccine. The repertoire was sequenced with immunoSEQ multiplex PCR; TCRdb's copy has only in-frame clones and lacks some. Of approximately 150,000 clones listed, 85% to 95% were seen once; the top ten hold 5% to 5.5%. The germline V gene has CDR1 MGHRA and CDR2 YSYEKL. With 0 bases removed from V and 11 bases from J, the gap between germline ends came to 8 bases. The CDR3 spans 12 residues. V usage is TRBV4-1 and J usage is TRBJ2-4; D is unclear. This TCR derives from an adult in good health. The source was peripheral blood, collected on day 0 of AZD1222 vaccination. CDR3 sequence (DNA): TGCGCCAGCAGCCAAGATCGCGTCCTTCAGTACTTC. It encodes CASSQDRVLQYF.